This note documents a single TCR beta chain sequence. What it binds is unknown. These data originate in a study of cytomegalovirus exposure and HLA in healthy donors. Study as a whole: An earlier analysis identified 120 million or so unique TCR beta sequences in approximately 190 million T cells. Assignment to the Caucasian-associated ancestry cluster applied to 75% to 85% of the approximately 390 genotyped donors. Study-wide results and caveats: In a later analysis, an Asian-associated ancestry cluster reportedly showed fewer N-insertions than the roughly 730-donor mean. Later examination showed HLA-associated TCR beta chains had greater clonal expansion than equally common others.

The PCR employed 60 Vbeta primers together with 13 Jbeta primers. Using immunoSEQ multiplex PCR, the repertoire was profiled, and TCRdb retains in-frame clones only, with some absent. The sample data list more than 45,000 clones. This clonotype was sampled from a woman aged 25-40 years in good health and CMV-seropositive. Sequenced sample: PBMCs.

The CDR3, as DNA: TGTGCCAGCAGGCCGAGGGGGAGCAATCAGCCCCAGCATTTT. Translation: CASRPRGSNQPQHF. The chain carries TRBV2 and TRBJ1-5; TRBD1 might be the D (6 bases). Germline V lookup: CDR1 SNHLY, CDR2 FYNNEI. Trimming removed 6 bases from V and 1 base from J, with 10 bases in between. The CDR3 sequence is 14 residues long.